These 19 T cell receptor beta chains originate from one sample sequenced in a study of T cells after yellow fever vaccination. Each CDR3 protein gets one entry after TCRdb re-called the 5' RACE reads with MiXCR. This sample yields roughly 32,000 distinct CDR3 sequences, of which 6.6% are seen a single time; about 20% belongs to the top ten. Sequencing used PBMCs, either bulk or a sorted T-cell subset (CD4+, CD8+, memory, or dextramer-sorted; not recorded which), obtained on the day of the first yellow fever vaccination. All receptors come from a man aged 18 to 29 who received the YFV17D yellow fever vaccine.

This clonotype was observed at least ten times. The chain employs TRBV11-2 and TRBJ2-2; D perhaps matches TRBD2 (6 bases). Deletions cut 5 bases from V and 4 bases from J, with 20 bases between. Germline V gene data show CDR1 as SGHAT and CDR2 as FQNNGV. This CDR3 is 17 amino acids long. The CDR3 reads CASSNLRGGPGTGELFF. Here the CDR3 DNA reads TGTGCCAGCAGCAACTTGCGGGGAGGCCCGGGCACCGGGGAGCTGTTTTTT.

This clonotype was counted many times. This chain uses TRBV24-1 with TRBJ2-3, with TRBD1 identical over 9 bases. Germline CDR1 KGHDR, CDR2 SFDVKD. The CDR3 is 14 amino acids. Unmatched junction bases numbered 4, after V lost 9 bases and J lost 1 base. The CDR3 DNA reads as TGTGCCACCGCCGGACAGGGGCGCACAGATACGCAGTATTTT. Protein product: CATAGQGRTDTQYF.

This clonotype was detected many times. The chain is built from TRBV12-3 or TRBV12-4 and TRBJ2-5, with 9 bases identical to TRBD2. J lost 2 bases, V lost 6 bases, and 7 bases had no gene match. The CDR3 is made up of 15 amino acids. CDR3 DNA: TGTGCCAGCAGAGTTAGCGGGGGAAATCAAGAGACCCAGTACTTC. Translated: CASRVSGGNQETQYF.

The sample holds many counts of this clonotype. The rearrangement uses TRBV4-2 and TRBJ2-1; D unresolved. The CDR3 length is 15 residues. V was cut by 0 bases and J by 5 bases, with 11 bases left in between. Germline V CDR1 and CDR2: LGHNA, YNFKEQ. The CDR3 region is CASSQEGFGDNEQFF. CDR3 coding DNA: TGTGCCAGCAGCCAAGAAGGTTTCGGAGACAATGAGCAGTTCTTC.

This clonotype was observed many times. This chain uses TRBV6-5 with TRBJ2-3; D unresolved. V was cut by 5 bases and J by 1 base, with 4 bases left in between. Germline lookup yields CDR1 MNHEY and CDR2 SVGAGI. This CDR3 region has 12 residues. CDR3 in DNA: TGTGCCAGCAGTCGGGGCACAGATACGCAGTATTTT. Its protein product is CASSRGTDTQYF.

This clonotype has more than one count but fewer than ten. The chain is built from TRBV4-1 and TRBJ2-7, with 10 bases matching TRBD1. The CDR3 runs to 16 residues. Germline-derived CDR1 and CDR2 are MGHRA and YSYEKL. V dropped 0 bases and J dropped 0; count of bases not matched to a gene: 2. CDR3 region: CASSQDRTGGSYEQYF. The CDR3 nucleotides read TGCGCCAGCAGCCAAGACCGGACAGGGGGCTCCTACGAGCAGTACTTC.

This clonotype was seen many times. This chain uses TRBV20-1 with TRBJ1-2, with TRBD1 as a possible D gene (5 bases). CDR1 and CDR2 from the germline V gene are DFQATT and SNEGSKA (reference sequence). Between the trimmed V and J ends, which lost 6 bases and 4 bases, there was a span of 15 bases. There are 13 residues in the CDR3. CDR3 loop: CSATAGLLYGYTF. As DNA, the CDR3 is TGCAGTGCCACGGCGGGGCTCCTCTATGGCTACACCTTC.

This clonotype was counted at least ten times. The chain carries TRBV19 and TRBJ2-3; D perhaps matches TRBD2 (6 bases). This CDR3 has 16 residues. Germline-derived CDR1 and CDR2 are LNHDA and SQIVND (reference sequence). The V and J ends lost 5 bases and 3 bases respectively, with 18 bases between them. CDR3 nucleotides: TGTGCCAGTAGTGCGAGGACCGGGACTGGAACAGATACGCAGTATTTT. Its protein is CASSARTGTGTDTQYF.

This clonotype showed up many times. The genes are TRBV20-1 and TRBJ2-4; 10 bases fit TRBD2. There are 17 residues in the CDR3. The V segment lost 0 bases and the J segment 6 bases; nucleotides outside the gene matches: 11. Germline assignment: CDR1 DFQATT and CDR2 SNEGSKA (reference sequence). The CDR3 nucleotides read TGCAGTGCTAGAGATCTCAGCGGGGGGGCGGGGGGAAACATTCAGTACTTC. Its translation is CSARDLSGGAGGNIQYF.

This clonotype occurred many times. The rearrangement joins TRBV9 to TRBJ2-1; no firm D call. V lost 3 bases and J 3 bases, leaving 13 bases between the germline ends. This CDR3 region has 15 residues. CDR1 and CDR2 (germline): SGDLS, YYNGEE. In DNA form, the CDR3 reads TGTGCCAGCAGCGCCGACGGCCACCGCTACAATGAGCAGTTCTTC. It encodes CASSADGHRYNEQFF.

This clonotype turned up a few times. This chain joins TRBV19 and TRBJ1-4; a weak D match, TRBD1 (5 bases). Germline V lookup: CDR1 LNHDA, CDR2 SQIVND (reference sequence). CDR3 size: 13 residues. Trimming shortened V by 6 bases and J by 7 bases, and 12 bases separated the two germline ends. The CDR3 DNA reads as TGTGCCAGTAGGCGGGGACGGGCTGAAAAACTGTTTTTT. Protein sequence: CASRRGRAEKLFF.

The sample holds many counts of this clonotype. The chain joins TRBV7-9 to TRBJ1-1, with D unclear. The length of the CDR3 is 14 residues. Germline values: CDR1 SEHNR, CDR2 FQNEAQ (reference sequence). Trimming removed 2 bases from V and 1 base from J, with 8 bases in between. CDR3 amino acids: CASSLTDKNTEAFF. In DNA, the CDR3 is TGTGCCAGCAGCTTAACAGACAAGAACACTGAAGCTTTCTTT.

V is TRBV7-6 and J is TRBJ2-7, with D possibly matching TRBD1 (5 bases). The germline gives CDR1 SGHVS, CDR2 FNYEAQ. V lost 1 base and J lost 7, with 11 bases in between. The CDR3 length is 13 residues. CDR3 residues: CASSLDPQGEQYV. The CDR3 region has the DNA TGTGCCAGCAGCTTAGATCCGCAGGGAGAGCAGTACGTC.

This clonotype was recorded many times. The chain uses TRBV4-2 and TRBJ2-5, with 9 positions matching TRBD2. CDR3 length: 14 amino acids. The ends lost 6 bases at V and 5 bases at J; junction bases unmatched: 7. The germline V gene encodes CDR1 LGHNA and CDR2 YNFKEQ. The CDR3 DNA sequence: TGTGCCAGCAGTCCTAGCGGGGATAAGGAGACCCAGTACTTC. It yields the protein CASSPSGDKETQYF.

There are many counts of this clonotype. This sequence joins TRBV18 and TRBJ2-1; 12 nucleotides agree with TRBD2. Germline lookup yields CDR1 KGHSH and CDR2 LQKENI. The CDR3 is made up of 15 amino acids. The trim removed 6 bases at V and 5 bases at J, leaving 5 bases unmatched. For the CDR3, the DNA is TGTGCCAGCTCTACGACTAGCGGGGGACACAATGAGCAGTTCTTC. It yields the protein CASSTTSGGHNEQFF.

In its sample, this clonotype was seen many times. The gene calls are TRBV2 and TRBJ2-2; TRBD2 is a possible D gene (6 bases). The ends were cut back, 6 bases at V and 6 bases at J, with 11 bases in the middle. Germline CDR1 reads SNHLY; CDR2 reads FYNNEI. The CDR3 consists of 13 residues. The CDR3 nucleotides read TGTGCCAGCAGGGTCAGGGAGGCCGGGGAGCTGTTTTTT. This encodes CASRVREAGELFF.

This clonotype was recorded at least ten times. This rearrangement joins TRBV18 to TRBJ2-2; D gene ambiguous. The CDR3 loop spans 15 amino acids. Germline values: CDR1 KGHSH, CDR2 LQKENI. The V end was cut by 3 bases, the J end by 2 bases, with 10 bases between. CDR3 protein: CASSPYLENTGELFF. CDR3 DNA: TGTGCCAGCTCACCGTACCTGGAAAACACCGGGGAGCTGTTTTTT.

The chain recombines TRBV6-1 with TRBJ1-4; weak D call: TRBD1 (6 bases). This CDR3 spans 14 amino acids. Per germline, CDR1 MNHNS and CDR2 SASEGT. Trimming left V 6 bases short and J 4 bases short, with 12 bases between. The DNA for the CDR3 is TGTGCCAGCAGGGAGGGGACAATTAATGAAAAACTGTTTTTT. This translates into CASREGTINEKLFF.

At least ten counts were recorded for this clonotype. The rearrangement links TRBV6-5 to TRBJ1-6; TRBD1 is a possible D gene (5 bases). The germline CDR1 and CDR2 sequences are MNHEY and SVGAGI. The CDR3 spans 13 residues. The V gene lost 8 bases and the J gene lost 4 bases, with 9 bases spanning the gap. CDR3 in amino acids: CASAGPYNSPLHF. The CDR3 DNA follows: TGTGCCAGCGCGGGACCGTATAATTCACCCCTCCACTTT.